The present TCR beta chain was sequenced within a study of blood T cell repertoires in COVID-19. On the study more broadly: From the United States, Italy and Spain came samples of acute and convalescent COVID-19. Nucleic acid was either cDNA or gDNA, and it came from T cells, B-cell-depleted T cells, or PBMCs.

In the authors' workflow: Reference gene primer amplification gave nucleated cell count estimates. Profiled with immunoSEQ multiplex PCR; TCRdb holds only in-frame clones, not every one. The D gene and trimming were derived from the DNA, and the V and J assignments and clone size from that table. Of 350,000 to 400,000 clones listed, almost 90% were seen once; the top ten hold around 7%. The germline gives CDR1 MNHEY, CDR2 SVGEGT. The V end lost 4 bases, the J end lost 3 bases, and 19 bases lay between the germline ends. The CDR3 consists of 16 residues. The chain couples TRBV6-2 or TRBV6-3 to TRBJ2-7; D remains unclear. The receptor was derived from a man between 18 and 29 years old with active or convalescent COVID-19. The material sequenced was peripheral blood. The CDR3 coding sequence is TGTGCCAGCAGTTCGATGATCACCGTTAGAAGCTACGAGCAGTACTTC. This gives the protein CASSSMITVRSYEQYF.